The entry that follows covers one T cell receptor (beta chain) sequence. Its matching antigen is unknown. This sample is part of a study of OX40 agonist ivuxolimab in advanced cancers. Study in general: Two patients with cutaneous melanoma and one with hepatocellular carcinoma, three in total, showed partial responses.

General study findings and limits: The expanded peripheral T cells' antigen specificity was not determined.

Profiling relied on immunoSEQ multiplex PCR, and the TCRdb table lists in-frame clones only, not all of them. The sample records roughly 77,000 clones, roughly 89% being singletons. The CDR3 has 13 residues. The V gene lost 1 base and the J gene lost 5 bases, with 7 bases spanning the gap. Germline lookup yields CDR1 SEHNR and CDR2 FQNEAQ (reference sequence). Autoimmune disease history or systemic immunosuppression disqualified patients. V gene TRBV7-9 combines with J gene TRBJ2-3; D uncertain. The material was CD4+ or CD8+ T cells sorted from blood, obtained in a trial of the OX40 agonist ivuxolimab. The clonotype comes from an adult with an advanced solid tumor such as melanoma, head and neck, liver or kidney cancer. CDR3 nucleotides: TGTGCCAGCAGCTTAGAGGCGGTAGATACGCAGTATTTT. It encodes CASSLEAVDTQYF.